This T cell receptor beta chain is from a study of cytomegalovirus exposure and HLA in healthy donors. The PCR contained 60 Vbeta and 13 Jbeta primers. Measured with immunoSEQ multiplex PCR; TCRdb has only the in-frame clones, and not every one. The table has tens of thousands of clones, about four fifths seen once. Study-level results: Diagnosis of cytomegalovirus status made by the classifier reportedly showed high specificity and sensitivity. What was likely a sequencing artifact was a cluster of highly shared sequence variants.

To note about this clone: What it recognizes is unknown.

V dropped 4 bases and J dropped 2 bases, with 9 bases sitting between them. In germline, CDR1 is MNHEY, CDR2 SVGAGI. This CDR3 spans 13 amino acids. The specimen was PBMCs. This TCR derives from a woman in her forties in good health and CMV-seronegative. The gene calls are TRBV6-5 and TRBJ2-7, with D maybe TRBD2 (5 bases). The CDR3 DNA reads TGTGCCAGCAGTTTCCCGGGGACCTACGAGCAGTACTTC. It codes for CASSFPGTYEQYF.